This T cell receptor (beta chain) was profiled in a study of blood T cell repertoires in COVID-19. This CDR3 is built from 15 residues. Germline V gene data show CDR1 as MRHNA and CDR2 as SNTAGT. V gave up 2 bases and J gave up 6 bases; unmatched junction bases: 7. Source study methods: Amplification with reference gene primers provided the estimates of nucleated cell counts. Measured with immunoSEQ multiplex PCR; TCRdb has only the in-frame clones, and not every one. V, J and clone size derive from that table, while D and trimming were established from the DNA sequence. Of 200,000 to 250,000 clones detected, about 83% appear once; the ten largest clones hold around an eighth.

Sequenced sample: peripheral blood. The J gene is TRBJ2-1, the V gene TRBV6-4, with 7 bases identical to TRBD2. The source is an elderly man with acute or convalescent COVID-19. DNA of the CDR3: TGTGCCAGCAGTGACGAGCTAGCGGTAGGCAATGAGCAGTTCTTC. Translation gives CASSDELAVGNEQFF.